This T cell receptor (beta chain) was identified during a study of T cell clones after liver transplantation. Study details: In this trial, immunosuppression withdrawal was attempted within 2 years of liver transplant.

The germline V and J ends were trimmed by 10 bases and 0 bases, with 10 bases remaining between them. CDR1 MNHNS and CDR2 SASEGT come from the germline V gene. The CDR3 is 13 amino acids. Using immunoSEQ multiplex PCR, the repertoire was profiled, and TCRdb retains in-frame clones only, with some absent. The repertoire includes 50,000 to 55,000 clones, 65% to 80% of them detected once, and more than 9% sits in the top ten. The source is a human patient who received a liver transplant. T cells may partly derive from the graft donor. The V and J genes are TRBV6-1 and TRBJ2-1; D gene uncertain. The sequencing used CD4+ T cells from blood, collected more than 53 months after liver transplant. For the CDR3, the DNA is TGTGCCACCCGACTGAGCTCCTACAATGAGCAGTTCTTC. Its protein is CATRLSSYNEQFF.